Listed here are 17 T cell receptor beta chains from one sample, sequenced in a study of blood T cell repertoires in COVID-19. Sequenced by immunoSEQ multiplex PCR; TCRdb stores in-frame clones only, minus some. Found here are 85,000 to 130,000 clones, 88% of them singletons; the top ten hold roughly 6.5%. What was sequenced was peripheral blood. The receptors stem from an older woman with acute or convalescent COVID-19.

The rearrangement uses TRBV6-5 and TRBJ1-1; unclear D gene. V gave up 7 bases and J gave up 0 bases, with 9 bases separating them. CDR1 and CDR2 (germline): MNHEY, SVGAGI. This CDR3 has 13 residues. CDR3 residues: CASKTTMNTEAFF. DNA of the CDR3: TGTGCCAGCAAAACTACCATGAACACTGAAGCTTTCTTT.

The J gene is TRBJ2-7, the V gene TRBV28; possible D gene TRBD1, 6 bases. V was cut by 2 bases and J by 6 bases, with 17 bases left in between. CDR1 is MDHEN and CDR2 is SYDVKM in the germline V gene. There are 15 residues in the CDR3. The CDR3 DNA is TGTGCCAGCAGTTTAGTTTCTGTGACAGGTATCGAGCAGTACTTC. This sequence encodes CASSLVSVTGIEQYF.

V is TRBV7-8 and J is TRBJ2-5, with D possibly TRBD2 on 6 matching bases. CDR3 length equals 12 residues. CDR1 and CDR2 (germline): SGHVS, FQNEAQ. V was clipped by 5 bases and J by 5 bases, with 9 bases between them. Written as DNA, the CDR3 is TGTGCCAGCAGCCCCCGGGAGGAGACCCAGTACTTC. Its translation: CASSPREETQYF. Full variable domain (missing parts from reference TRBV7-8 and TRBJ2-5): GAGVSQSPRYKVAKRGQDVALRCDPISGHVSLFWYQQALGQGPEFLTYFQNEAQLDKSGLPSDRFFAERPEGSVSTLKIQRTQQEDSAVYLCASSPREETQYFGPGTRLLVL.

This clone was picked up a small number of times. The chain combines TRBV6-6 with TRBJ1-3; 8 positions match TRBD1. After removal of 2 bases from V and 7 bases from J, the junction contained 10 bases not matched to a gene. There are 16 residues in the CDR3. CDR1 MNHNY and CDR2 SVGAGI come from the germline V gene (reference sequence). The CDR3 here is CASSYPDRVKSNTIYF. CDR3 nucleotide sequence: TGTGCCAGCAGTTACCCGGACAGGGTAAAAAGTAACACCATATATTTT.

J is TRBJ1-1 and V is TRBV28; D gene unclear. CDR1 and CDR2 (germline): MDHEN, SYDVKM. Trimming removed 2 bases at V and 6 bases at J, with 13 bases between. The CDR3 contains 14 residues. The CDR3 is CASSLTPEWAEAFF. The CDR3 nucleotides read TGTGCCAGCAGTTTAACCCCGGAGTGGGCTGAAGCTTTCTTT.

The chain has TRBV5-1 and TRBJ2-1; 9 positions match TRBD2. The CDR3 spans 15 residues. Germline CDR1 SGHRS, CDR2 YFSETQ. The trim removed 1 base at V and 4 bases at J, leaving 3 bases unmatched. The CDR3 coding sequence is TGCGCCAGCAGCTTGAGTCTAGCGGGGTACAATGAGCAGTTCTTC. Protein product: CASSLSLAGYNEQFF.

This CDR3 is CASRLDSNQPQHF. For the CDR3, the DNA is TGCGCCAGCAGACTCGATAGCAATCAGCCCCAGCATTTT. The chain combines TRBV5-1 with TRBJ1-5; D is ambiguous. The V end was cut by 5 bases, the J end by 0 bases, with 6 bases between. Looked up from germline, CDR1 is SGHRS and CDR2 is YFSETQ. The CDR3 extends over 13 amino acids. The whole variable domain, filled in from reference TRBV5-1 and TRBJ1-5, reads KAGVTQTPRYLIKTRGQQVTLSCSPISGHRSVSWYQQTPGQGLQFLFEYFSETQRNKGNFPGRFSGRQFSNSRSEMNVSTLELGDSALYLCASRLDSNQPQHFGDGTRLSIL.

This sequence joins TRBV18 and TRBJ2-7; TRBD1 matches 8 bases. This CDR3 contains 16 residues. Germline values: CDR1 KGHSH, CDR2 LQKENI. V shed 5 bases, J shed 3 bases, and the junction held 12 bases outside the gene matches. CDR3 amino acids: CASSTGTGFNLYEQYF. CDR3 bases: TGTGCCAGCTCAACAGGGACAGGCTTTAATCTCTACGAGCAGTACTTC.

The CDR3 DNA reads TGCGCCAGCAGCTTGTCAGGGCAGGCCAGCAATGAGCAGTTCTTC. Its translation: CASSLSGQASNEQFF. The chain uses TRBV5-1 and TRBJ2-1; weak D call: TRBD1 (5 bases). This CDR3 contains 15 residues. The V gene's germline CDR1 is SGHRS and CDR2 YFSETQ. Trimming took 1 base from V and 6 from J, leaving 14 bases between them.

The chain has TRBV19 and TRBJ2-1; TRBD2 aligns across 7 bases. V dropped 5 bases and J dropped 3; count of bases not matched to a gene: 10. CDR1 is LNHDA, CDR2 SQIVND, per germline (reference sequence). The CDR3 is 16 residues long. The CDR3 region has the DNA TGTGCCAGTAGTGCCGAAGCGGGGAAGAACTACAATGAGCAGTTCTTC. Its translation: CASSAEAGKNYNEQFF.

This chain uses TRBV10-2 with TRBJ2-2; 10 nucleotides agree with TRBD2. The CDR3 totals 13 residues. Germline CDR1 is WSHSY and CDR2 is SAAADI. Unmatched junction bases numbered 2, after V lost 6 bases and J lost 7 bases. The CDR3 nucleotides are TGCGCCAGCAGAAGGACTAGCGGCGGGGAGCTGTTTTTT. Translating gives CASRRTSGGELFF.

V and J are TRBV11-3 and TRBJ2-1; 9 bases fit TRBD1. The length of the CDR3 is 16 residues. J gave up 6 bases and V 2 bases, and 8 bases lay outside the gene matches. The germline gives CDR1 SGHNT, CDR2 YENEEA. CDR3 region: CASSLRSGQGSNEQFF. DNA for the CDR3: TGTGCCAGCAGCTTAAGGTCGGGACAGGGAAGCAATGAGCAGTTCTTC.

The CDR3 region has the DNA TGTGCCAGCAGTTTAACCCCGGGTCGGAGCTATGGCTACACCTTC. Its translation: CASSLTPGRSYGYTF. The chain recombines TRBV27 with TRBJ1-2; no firm D call. Trimming left V 2 bases short and J 4 bases short, with 14 bases between. This CDR3 spans 15 amino acids. Germline V lookup: CDR1 MNHEY, CDR2 SMNVEV (reference sequence).

The sample holds one count of this clone. The chain recombines TRBV5-1 with TRBJ2-1; TRBD2 aligns across 9 bases. The ends lost 7 bases at V and 4 bases at J; junction bases unmatched: 3. The CDR3 is made up of 13 amino acids. Germline V gene lookup returns CDR1 SGHRS and CDR2 YFSETQ. The CDR3 sequence: CASHLAGYNEQFF. CDR3 nucleotide sequence: TGCGCCAGCCACCTAGCGGGGTACAATGAGCAGTTCTTC.

The CDR3 DNA sequence: TGCGCCAGCAGCTTGGGCTTCGGACAGGGGTCTTCGAATGAAAAACTGTTTTTT. Translated: CASSLGFGQGSSNEKLFF. This chain links TRBV5-1 with TRBJ1-4, with TRBD1 matching 9 bases. Trimming took 0 bases from V and 5 from J; bases not matched to a gene: 11. Germline CDR1 reads SGHRS; CDR2 reads YFSETQ. The CDR3 covers 18 residues.

The chain couples TRBV5-4 to TRBJ2-3; D uncertain. The V gene lost 0 bases and the J gene lost 2 bases, with 7 bases spanning the gap. The CDR3 has 14 residues. In germline, CDR1 is SGHNT, CDR2 YYREEE (reference sequence). CDR3 amino acids: CASSLEPNTDTQYF. The CDR3 bases are TGTGCCAGCAGCTTGGAACCTAACACAGATACGCAGTATTTT.

The chain employs TRBV7-2 and TRBJ2-3; unclear D gene. The CDR3 has 14 residues. Germline CDR1 is SGHTA and CDR2 is FQGNSA. The V end lost 2 bases, the J end lost 3 bases, and 9 bases lay between the germline ends. CDR3 residues: CASSLLLVTDTQYF. CDR3 nucleotide sequence: TGTGCCAGCAGCTTATTGCTAGTGACAGATACGCAGTATTTT.